Shown below are 28 T cell receptor beta chains from a single sample sequenced in a study of graft-versus-host responses after intestinal transplantation. No antigens are known for them. TCRdb's table, derived via immunoSEQ multiplex PCR, lists solely in-frame clones and lacks some. Of tens of thousands of clones in the sample, roughly 90% were seen once. This sample comprised unstimulated CD4+ T cells sorted from spleen or lymph node cells, obtained before transplant. These receptors were obtained from a human donor who was the organ donor for an intestinal transplant.

This chain links TRBV5-1 with TRBJ2-1; tentative D call: TRBD2 (7 bases). This CDR3 is built from 14 residues. V dropped 2 bases and J dropped 6 bases, with 12 bases sitting between them. CDR1 SGHRS and CDR2 YFSETQ come from the germline V gene. CDR3 nucleotides: TGCGCCAGCAGCTTAGGACAGCGGGGCAATGAGCAGTTCTTC. Translated: CASSLGQRGNEQFF.

Here the CDR3 reads CASSVAGLGISSHNEQFF. In DNA, the CDR3 is TGTGCCAGCAGCGTTGCGGGGCTCGGGATATCAAGCCACAATGAGCAGTTCTTC. The V and J genes are TRBV13 and TRBJ2-1, with D perhaps TRBD2 (6 bases). Germline V gene sequence: CDR1 PRHDT, CDR2 FYEKMQ (reference sequence). The CDR3 has 18 amino acids. V was shortened by 5 bases and J by 5 bases, with 25 bases between the two germline ends.

This chain joins TRBV6-6 and TRBJ2-7, with TRBD2 matching over 8 bases. CDR1 and CDR2 from the germline V gene are MNHNY and SVGAGI (reference sequence). Trimming took 11 bases from V and 6 from J; bases not matched to a gene: 12. This CDR3 is built from 13 residues. CDR3 sequence: CALGLAGRLEQYF. DNA of the CDR3: TGTGCCCTGGGTCTAGCGGGCCGCCTCGAGCAGTACTTC.

This chain joins TRBV19 and TRBJ2-7; a weak D match, TRBD1 (5 bases). The germline gives CDR1 LNHDA, CDR2 SQIVND (reference sequence). V was cut by 6 bases and J by 0 bases, with 12 bases left in between. This CDR3 spans 14 amino acids. The CDR3: CASSPTAISYEQYF. The CDR3 coding sequence is TGTGCCAGTAGCCCGACAGCTATCTCCTACGAGCAGTACTTC.

This chain joins TRBV18 and TRBJ2-1; 8 bases agree with TRBD2. Germline-derived CDR1 and CDR2 are KGHSH and LQKENI. The CDR3 is made up of 16 amino acids. The J segment lost 1 base and the V segment lost 2 bases, leaving 4 bases of the junction unmatched. The CDR3, as DNA: TGTGCCAGCTCACCAGGGACGGGAGGGTCCTACAATGAGCAGTTCTTC. Its protein product is CASSPGTGGSYNEQFF. Variable domain in full (rest from reference TRBV18 and TRBJ2-1): NAGVMQNPRHLVRRRGQEARLRCSPMKGHSHVYWYRQLPEEGLKFMVYLQKENIIDESGMPKERFSAEFPKEGPSILRIQQVVRGDSAAYFCASSPGTGGSYNEQFFGPGTRLTVL.

CDR3 loop: CASMGTTTYEQYF. Written as DNA, the CDR3 is TGTGCCAGTATGGGGACTACCACCTACGAGCAGTACTTC. The chain recombines TRBV19 with TRBJ2-7, with 7 positions matching TRBD2. The germline V gene has CDR1 LNHDA and CDR2 SQIVND (reference sequence). This CDR3 contains 13 residues. The junction had 5 bases not matched to a gene; V was cut back by 7 bases and J by 2 bases.

J is TRBJ2-3 and V is TRBV18; TRBD2 matches at 7 bases. This CDR3 comprises 16 residues. The germline gives CDR1 KGHSH, CDR2 LQKENI. Trimming removed 2 bases from V and 4 bases from J; junction bases left unmatched: 9. The CDR3 coding sequence is TGTGCCAGCTCACCAATCGGCGGGAGTAGGGCAGATACGCAGTATTTT. Residues: CASSPIGGSRADTQYF.

Worth noting for this clone: At one end, the junction sequence differs from germline, possibly due to a read error. The V gene is TRBV7-7, the J gene TRBJ2-1; D possibly corresponds to TRBD1 (6 bases). The CDR3 extends over 14 amino acids. Per the germline V gene, CDR1 is SSHAT and CDR2 is FNYEAQ (reference sequence). The CDR3 is CASSQRGFYNEQFF. The DNA of the CDR3 is TGTGCTAGCAGCCAGAGGGGGTTTTACAATGAGCAGTTCTTC.

The chain has TRBV6-6 and TRBJ1-2; TRBD1 matches 7 bases. The CDR3 is 15 residues long. The V and J ends lost 0 bases and 1 base, in that order; junction bases with no gene match: 2. The V gene's germline CDR1 is MNHNY and CDR2 SVGAGI (reference sequence). Written as DNA, the CDR3 is TGTGCCAGCAGTTACTCGGGACAGCATAACTATGGCTACACCTTC. It specifies CASSYSGQHNYGYTF.

J is TRBJ1-1 and V is TRBV5-8; TRBD1 matches at 7 bases. The CDR3 sequence is 15 residues long. Germline CDR1 SGHTS, CDR2 YDEGEE. The V gene end was trimmed by 4 bases and the J gene end by 0 bases; junction bases not matched to a gene: 6. CDR3 amino acids: CASSVWGQLNTEAFF. The CDR3 DNA reads as TGTGCCAGCAGCGTGTGGGGACAGCTGAACACTGAAGCTTTCTTT.

The J gene is TRBJ1-1, the V gene TRBV2; D remains unclear. This CDR3 spans 13 amino acids. V lost 2 bases to trimming and J lost 1 base, with 5 bases between them. Germline CDR1 SNHLY, CDR2 FYNNEI. The chain's CDR3 is CASSERGNTEAFF. The CDR3 region has the DNA TGTGCCAGCAGTGAACGGGGGAACACTGAAGCTTTCTTT.

V gene TRBV7-2 combines with J gene TRBJ2-3; 12 bases agree with TRBD2. The CDR3 runs to 14 residues. Trimming took 6 bases from V and 5 from J; bases not matched to a gene: 3. Germline-derived CDR1 and CDR2 are SGHTA and FQGNSA. The CDR3 nucleotides are TGTGCCAGCAGGTCGGGACTAGCGGGAGATACGCAGTATTTT. This gives the protein CASRSGLAGDTQYF.

The chain carries TRBV6-1 and TRBJ2-2, with 8 bases matching TRBD1. Germline V gene sequence: CDR1 MNHNS, CDR2 SASEGT. The J segment lost 5 bases and the V segment lost 6 bases, leaving 8 bases of the junction unmatched. The CDR3 has 15 amino acids. This CDR3 is CASRAGGAATGELFF. Written as DNA, the CDR3 is TGTGCCAGCAGGGCAGGGGGCGCGGCAACCGGGGAGCTGTTTTTT.

The chain couples TRBV5-4 to TRBJ2-5; 7 bases are a match to TRBD1. This CDR3 comprises 15 residues. CDR1 is SGHNT, CDR2 YYREEE, per germline (reference sequence). Losses at the gene ends were 0 bases for V and 7 bases for J; bases not matched to a gene: 9. CDR3 residues: CASSLGPGGEGTQYF. The CDR3, as DNA: TGTGCCAGCAGCTTGGGCCCAGGGGGTGAGGGGACCCAGTACTTC.

This clone turned up a few times. CDR3 protein: CAWRGTHQTEAFF. CDR3 DNA sequence: TGTGCCTGGAGGGGCACACACCAAACTGAAGCTTTCTTT. The chain carries TRBV30 and TRBJ1-1; no clear D. The V end lost 3 bases, the J end lost 5 bases, and 13 bases lay between the germline ends. Germline V CDR1 and CDR2: GTSNPN, SVGIG (reference sequence). CDR3 length equals 13 residues.

The J gene is TRBJ2-1, the V gene TRBV5-3, with 11 bases aligning to TRBD2. TRBV5-3 is an ORF; its function is uncertain. V trimming: 2 bases; J trimming: 8 bases; junction bases outside the gene matches: 6. This CDR3 region has 15 residues. The CDR3 bases are TGTGCCAGAAGCTTCCCTAGCGGGAGGTCGCATGAGCAGTTCTTC. It is translated as CARSFPSGRSHEQFF.

This clone was observed once. The chain combines TRBV19 with TRBJ2-2; perhaps TRBD2 as D (5 bases). CDR1 LNHDA and CDR2 SQIVND come from the germline V gene (reference sequence). Trimming removed 0 bases from V and 7 bases from J, with 18 bases in between. The CDR3 is 17 residues long. CDR3 amino acids: CASSIDWGGGPGGELFF. The CDR3 nucleotides read TGTGCCAGTAGTATAGATTGGGGTGGAGGACCCGGCGGGGAGCTGTTTTTT.

The V and J genes are TRBV19 and TRBJ1-5; D is perhaps TRBD1 (5 bases). Between the trimmed V and J ends, which lost 4 bases and 0 bases, there was a span of 16 bases. CDR1 LNHDA and CDR2 SQIVND come from the germline V gene (reference sequence). The CDR3 loop spans 17 amino acids. CDR3 DNA: TGTGCCAGTAGTAGCCCGGGACTGCCGGATAGCAATCAGCCCCAGCATTTT. Translating it yields CASSSPGLPDSNQPQHF.

The chain couples TRBV11-2 to TRBJ2-7, with 8 bases aligning to TRBD1. CDR1 and CDR2 from the germline V gene are SGHAT and FQNNGV. This CDR3 contains 15 residues. J lost 3 bases, V lost 0 bases, and 4 bases had no gene match. This CDR3 is CASSLDRTGFYEQYF. The CDR3 DNA is TGTGCCAGCAGCTTAGACAGGACAGGGTTCTACGAGCAGTACTTC.

This chain connects TRBV6-6 to TRBJ2-6; D may be TRBD1 (5 bases). V gave up 6 bases and J gave up 4 bases, with 10 bases separating them. CDR1 MNHNY and CDR2 SVGAGI come from the germline V gene (reference sequence). The CDR3 length is 14 residues. The CDR3 DNA reads as TGTGCCAGCAGCAGGGATTACGGGGCCAACGTCCTGACTTTC. Translating it yields CASSRDYGANVLTF.

This chain links TRBV28 with TRBJ2-6, with D unresolved. CDR3 length equals 13 residues. CDR1 and CDR2 (germline): MDHEN, SYDVKM. The V end was cut by 3 bases, the J end by 5 bases, with 5 bases between. CDR3 region: CASSFLRANVLTF. CDR3 bases: TGTGCCAGCAGTTTTCTCCGGGCCAACGTCCTGACTTTC.

J is TRBJ2-3 and V is TRBV28; TRBD2 matches at 8 bases. The CDR3 has 15 amino acids. Looked up from germline, CDR1 is MDHEN and CDR2 is SYDVKM. Trimming took 3 bases from V and 1 from J; bases not matched to a gene: 3. The CDR3 DNA reads as TGTGCCAGCAGTTTGAGCGGGAGCGGCACAGATACGCAGTATTTT. Its protein is CASSLSGSGTDTQYF.

The chain is built from TRBV25-1 and TRBJ2-5, with TRBD2 matching 7 bases. This CDR3 is built from 16 residues. The germline V gene encodes CDR1 MGHDK and CDR2 SYGVNS. Trimming removed 3 bases from V and 2 bases from J; junction bases left unmatched: 9. The CDR3 reads CASSEAGTITQETQYF. The CDR3 nucleotides are TGTGCCAGCAGTGAGGCCGGGACTATCACACAAGAGACCCAGTACTTC.

The chain has TRBV27 and TRBJ2-7; possible D gene TRBD2, 5 bases. Germline V lookup: CDR1 MNHEY, CDR2 SMNVEV (reference sequence). The CDR3 has 14 residues. Trimming pared 3 bases from V and 1 base from J, leaving 10 bases between. The DNA for the CDR3 is TGTGCCAGCAGTTTCCAAGGGAGTTCCTACGAGCAGTACTTC. Its protein product is CASSFQGSSYEQYF.

The chain joins TRBV5-5 to TRBJ1-3; D is perhaps TRBD1 (6 bases). Germline V gives CDR1 SGHKS, CDR2 YYEKEE (reference sequence). The CDR3 has 16 residues. V dropped 2 bases and J dropped 2 bases, with 14 bases sitting between them. Here the CDR3 reads CASSFRVDRPGNTIYF. DNA of the CDR3: TGTGCCAGCAGCTTTAGAGTGGACAGACCTGGAAACACCATATATTTT.

The CDR3 spells CASSGPSDAYEQYF. Written as DNA, the CDR3 is TGTGCCAGTAGTGGCCCCAGTGATGCCTACGAGCAGTACTTC. The V and J genes are TRBV19 and TRBJ2-7; D uncertain. Germline loops: CDR1 LNHDA, CDR2 SQIVND (reference sequence). Trimming cost V 5 bases and J 2 bases, with 13 bases left between them. The CDR3 covers 14 residues. The variable domain in full, with the rest retrieved from reference TRBV19 and TRBJ2-7, is DGGITQSPKYLFRKEGQNVTLSCEQNLNHDAMYWYRQDPGQGLRLIYYSQIVNDFQKGDIAEGYSVSREKKESFPLTVTSAQKNPTAFYLCASSGPSDAYEQYFGPGTRLTVT.

This clone was recorded once. The chain couples TRBV7-2 to TRBJ1-1; perhaps TRBD1 as D (5 bases). The V end lost 5 bases, the J end lost 11 bases, and 15 bases lay between the germline ends. Germline CDR1 is SGHTA and CDR2 is FQGNSA. This CDR3 spans 12 amino acids. The CDR3 here is CASSPPSGGAFF. The DNA of the CDR3 is TGTGCCAGCAGCCCCCCCTCCGGGGGGGCTTTCTTT.

The V gene is TRBV5-1, the J gene TRBJ2-5; 16 bases are shared with TRBD2. The V segment lost 4 bases and the J segment 5 bases; nucleotides outside the gene matches: 2. There are 15 residues in the CDR3. Germline V lookup: CDR1 SGHRS, CDR2 YFSETQ. The CDR3 DNA is TGCGCCAGCAGCGCGGGACTAGCGGGAGGGGAGACCCAGTACTTC. Its translation is CASSAGLAGGETQYF.